This passage covers 27 T cell receptor beta chains from one sample sequenced in a study of identical twins. From the 5' RACE reads, TCRdb called clonotypes with MiXCR, one entry per CDR3 protein. The sample records 1.5 million to 2 million distinct CDR3 sequences, roughly 35% being singletons. What was sequenced was cord blood. These receptors came from a newborn girl in good health.

The chain joins TRBV3-1 to TRBJ2-3; 7 bases agree with TRBD2. The CDR3 sequence is 16 residues long. Losses at the gene ends were 1 base for V and 3 bases for J; bases not matched to a gene: 7. The V gene's germline CDR1 is LGHDT and CDR2 YNNKEL (reference sequence). CDR3 loop: CASSQGEGIETDTQYF. The CDR3 nucleotides read TGTGCCAGCAGCCAAGGGGAGGGAATAGAAACAGATACGCAGTATTTT.

The chain combines TRBV6-5 with TRBJ2-5; 9 nucleotides line up with TRBD2. This CDR3 region has 18 residues. CDR1 and CDR2 (germline): MNHEY, SVGAGI. The V and J ends lost 0 bases and 7 bases, in that order; junction bases with no gene match: 15. This CDR3 reads CASSYSKVSAGGQVTQYF. DNA of the CDR3: TGTGCCAGCAGTTACTCTAAAGTTTCAGCGGGGGGCCAGGTGACCCAGTACTTC.

This clonotype turned up a few times. The V call is TRBV2, the J call TRBJ2-3, with TRBD2 matching 8 bases. Trimming removed 3 bases from V and 1 base from J; junction bases left unmatched: 3. Germline CDR1 and CDR2: SNHLY and FYNNEI. The CDR3 has 15 amino acids. CDR3 nucleotide sequence: TGTGCCAGCAGTGAGCAACTAGCGGGCACAGATACGCAGTATTTT. Protein sequence: CASSEQLAGTDTQYF.

The chain has TRBV19 and TRBJ2-3, with 7 bases lining up with TRBD2. From germline, CDR1 is LNHDA and CDR2 SQIVND (reference sequence). Trimming at V came to 9 bases and at J to 0 bases, leaving 9 bases not matched to a gene. CDR3 length equals 15 residues. CDR3 loop: CASRQRGPSTDTQYF. As DNA, the CDR3 is TGTGCCAGCCGCCAGCGGGGCCCTAGCACAGATACGCAGTATTTT.

Comment on this clonotype: Given a much more abundant clone one base away, this may be a read error. The chain is built from TRBV6-1 and TRBJ2-2; D is undetermined. The CDR3 covers 13 residues. Trimming pared 4 bases from V and 1 base from J, leaving 4 bases between. CDR1 is MNHNS and CDR2 is SASEGT in the germline V gene. CDR3 loop: CASSVQNTGELFF. CDR3 in DNA: TGTGCCAGCAGTGTACAGAACACCGGGGAGCTGTTTTTT.

This clonotype came up a few times. CDR3 loop: CSAFPDSGGEWETQYF. CDR3 nucleotide sequence: TGCAGTGCTTTCCCGGATAGCGGGGGAGAATGGGAGACCCAGTACTTC. This chain uses TRBV20-1 with TRBJ2-5, with 9 nucleotides matching TRBD2. This CDR3 comprises 16 residues. V shed 5 bases, J shed 5 bases, and the junction held 15 bases outside the gene matches. CDR1 DFQATT and CDR2 SNEGSKA come from the germline V gene (reference sequence).

This clonotype was counted a few times. The chain couples TRBV6-5 to TRBJ2-1, with D possibly matching TRBD2 (5 bases). This CDR3 spans 13 amino acids. Germline V gene data show CDR1 as MNHEY and CDR2 as SVGAGI. The ends were cut back, 2 bases at V and 7 bases at J, with 9 bases in the middle. The CDR3: CASSYQLANEQFF. In DNA form, the CDR3 reads TGTGCCAGCAGTTACCAGCTAGCTAATGAGCAGTTCTTC.

Here the CDR3 reads CASSLDGSSGRSSTDTQYF. The CDR3 DNA reads TGTGCCAGCAGCTTAGACGGTTCTAGCGGGAGGTCGAGCACAGATACGCAGTATTTT. The chain combines TRBV7-9 with TRBJ2-3; 11 bases fit TRBD2. Germline values: CDR1 SEHNR, CDR2 FQNEAQ (reference sequence). V shed 1 base and J 0 bases; nucleotides not matched to a gene: 9. This CDR3 contains 19 residues.

The chain recombines TRBV10-3 with TRBJ1-5; tentatively, D is TRBD1 (5 bases). The CDR3 has 13 residues. Germline loops: CDR1 ENHRY, CDR2 SYGVKD. Trimming took off 11 bases at V and 6 bases at J, with 17 bases between the two ends. CDR3: CAAKAGTGQPQHF. As DNA, the CDR3 is TGTGCCGCCAAGGCAGGGACGGGTCAGCCCCAGCATTTT.

This clonotype is a singleton in its sample. The CDR3 spells CASSLRTGPQVGYTF. The CDR3 DNA reads TGTGCCAGCAGCCTCCGAACAGGCCCCCAGGTTGGCTACACCTTC. J is TRBJ1-2 and V is TRBV14; weak D call: TRBD1 (5 bases). The CDR3 is made up of 15 amino acids. Germline V gene data show CDR1 as SGHDN and CDR2 as FVKESK. The ends were cut back, 4 bases at V and 7 bases at J, with 19 bases in the middle.

On this clonotype: At one end the junction does not follow the germline gene, possibly because of a read error. CDR3 sequence: CASSLYPTGSQPQHF. DNA for the CDR3: TGTGCTAGCAGCTTATACCCGACAGGGAGTCAGCCCCAGCATTTT. The chain is built from TRBV7-7 and TRBJ1-5; 7 positions agree with TRBD1. Germline CDR1 SSHAT, CDR2 FNYEAQ (reference sequence). This CDR3 region has 15 residues.

The genes are TRBV6-6 and TRBJ2-5; D might be TRBD2 (5 bases). V lost 5 bases to trimming and J lost 5 bases, with 21 bases between them. Per germline, CDR1 MNHNY and CDR2 SVGAGI (reference sequence). The CDR3 is 16 amino acids. The CDR3 sequence is CASSHTAEGLEETQYF. CDR3 nucleotides: TGTGCCAGCAGTCATACGGCCGAGGGCCTGGAGGAGACCCAGTACTTC.

The V gene is TRBV3-1, the J gene TRBJ1-1, with 7 positions matching TRBD1. After removal of 2 bases from V and 5 bases from J, the junction contained 8 bases not matched to a gene. The V gene's germline CDR1 is LGHDT and CDR2 YNNKEL (reference sequence). This CDR3 comprises 15 residues. CDR3 region: CASSQYQDRPTEAFF. The DNA of the CDR3 is TGTGCCAGCAGCCAATATCAGGACAGGCCTACTGAAGCTTTCTTT.

This clonotype was detected a few times. At one end, the junction sequence differs from germline, possibly due to a read error. The V gene is TRBV7-2, the J gene TRBJ2-5; D gene unclear. The CDR3 is 11 residues long. Germline CDR1 is SGHTA and CDR2 is FQGNSA. The CDR3 DNA reads TGTTCCAGCAGCTTATTGGAGACCCAGTACTTC. The encoded protein is CSSSLLETQYF.

This clonotype was detected only a few times. V gene TRBV9 combines with J gene TRBJ2-1; 7 nucleotides match TRBD2. The J call could be wrong; TRBJ2-7 is a better fit for the DNA end. There are 14 residues in the CDR3. Germline V lookup: CDR1 SGDLS, CDR2 YYNGEE. The CDR3 spells CASSRGGPDNEQYF. CDR3 nucleotides: TGTGCCAGCAGCAGGGGAGGGCCGGACAATGAGCAGTACTTC.

V and J are TRBV6-2 or TRBV6-3 and TRBJ2-3; the match to TRBD2 covers 8 bases. This CDR3 has 17 amino acids. The germline V gene encodes CDR1 MNHEY and CDR2 SVGEGT. The junction had 12 bases not matched to a gene; V was cut back by 2 bases and J by 5 bases. CDR3 nucleotides: TGTGCCAGCAGTTACCCGCCGTGGACTAGCAGTGTAGATACGCAGTATTTT. Translation: CASSYPPWTSSVDTQYF.

To note about this clonotype: A read error may account for a junction end that differs from germline. This sequence joins TRBV5-1 and TRBJ1-2; TRBD1 might be the D (5 bases). The CDR3 is made up of 15 amino acids. Germline CDR1 reads SGHRS; CDR2 reads YFSETQ. This chain's CDR3 is CASSSGRPQNYGYTF. The CDR3 DNA reads TGTGCCAGCAGCTCGGGACGGCCCCAAAACTATGGCTACACCTTC.

This sequence joins TRBV5-1 and TRBJ2-5; TRBD2 aligns across 8 bases. Unmatched junction bases numbered 12, after V lost 0 bases and J lost 5 bases. Looked up from germline, CDR1 is SGHRS and CDR2 is YFSETQ. The CDR3 is made up of 17 amino acids. The DNA of the CDR3 is TGCGCCAGCAGCTTGGAGGGTCTTGCGGGAGGTCTTGAGACCCAGTACTTC. As protein: CASSLEGLAGGLETQYF.

The CDR3: CACARDRLRSRGTEAFF. CDR3 bases: TGTGCCTGCGCCCGGGACAGGCTCCGATCTAGGGGCACTGAAGCTTTCTTT. The chain has TRBV30 and TRBJ1-1; 8 positions agree with TRBD1. The ends lost 6 bases at V and 4 bases at J; junction bases unmatched: 19. Germline-derived CDR1 and CDR2 are GTSNPN and SVGIG (reference sequence). The CDR3 runs to 17 residues.

The chain recombines TRBV3-1 with TRBJ1-2, with TRBD1 matching over 8 bases. This CDR3 spans 16 amino acids. The germline V gene encodes CDR1 LGHDT and CDR2 YNNKEL (reference sequence). Unmatched junction bases numbered 10, after V lost 3 bases and J lost 4 bases. CDR3 sequence reads: CASSHRFDRGPYGYTF. The CDR3 DNA sequence: TGTGCCAGCAGCCACCGCTTCGACAGGGGTCCCTATGGCTACACCTTC.

This clonotype was recorded at least ten times. The CDR3 protein is CSADPNTEAFF. The CDR3 DNA follows: TGCAGCGCCGATCCGAACACTGAAGCTTTCTTT. This chain links TRBV29-1 with TRBJ1-1; D uncertain. Looked up from germline, CDR1 is SQVTM and CDR2 is ANQGSEA. CDR3 size: 11 residues. The V gene lost 7 bases and the J gene lost 1 base, with 7 bases spanning the gap.

The V call is TRBV2, the J call TRBJ2-1; D is ambiguous. V was clipped by 2 bases and J by 1 base, with 9 bases between them. Germline-derived CDR1 and CDR2 are SNHLY and FYNNEI. The CDR3 is 15 residues long. The CDR3 region has the DNA TGTGCCAGCAGTGAATGGCTAGGGTCCTACAATGAGCAGTTCTTC. It yields the protein CASSEWLGSYNEQFF.

This clonotype was observed once. The J gene is TRBJ2-7, the V gene TRBV7-2; 11 bases fit TRBD2. J was trimmed by 7 bases and V by 3 bases; bases with no gene match: 11. Per the germline V gene, CDR1 is SGHTA and CDR2 is FQGNSA. This CDR3 is built from 16 residues. CDR3 bases: TGTGCCAGCAGCTTCACTAGCGGGGGCTCCTACAATGAGCAGTACTTC. Translated: CASSFTSGGSYNEQYF.

The V and J genes are TRBV3-1 and TRBJ2-7, with TRBD1 as a possible D gene (5 bases). The V end was cut by 4 bases, the J end by 12 bases, with 16 bases between. CDR1 and CDR2 (germline): LGHDT, YNNKEL (reference sequence). This CDR3 region has 12 residues. The CDR3 is CASSPSRGPPYF. DNA for the CDR3: TGTGCCAGCAGCCCCTCTAGGGGCCCTCCGTACTTC.

The rearrangement joins TRBV18 to TRBJ2-7; TRBD1 is a possible D gene (6 bases). This CDR3 has 14 residues. The ends were cut back, 2 bases at V and 7 bases at J, with 15 bases in the middle. Germline V gene data show CDR1 as KGHSH and CDR2 as LQKENI. The CDR3 DNA follows: TGTGCCAGCTCACCAGGGACAAATTACAATGAGCAGTACTTC. Protein sequence: CASSPGTNYNEQYF. Full variable domain (rest looked up from reference TRBV18 and TRBJ2-7): NAGVMQNPRHLVRRRGQEARLRCSPMKGHSHVYWYRQLPEEGLKFMVYLQKENIIDESGMPKERFSAEFPKEGPSILRIQQVVRGDSAAYFCASSPGTNYNEQYFGPGTRLTVT.

Many counts were recorded for this clonotype. This chain joins TRBV12-3 or TRBV12-4 and TRBJ2-7, with D perhaps TRBD1 (5 bases). V lost 3 bases and J 5 bases, leaving 8 bases between the germline ends. The CDR3 sequence is 12 residues long. DNA for the CDR3: TGTGCCAGCAGTTTGAGGACAAACGAGCAGTACTTC. Protein sequence: CASSLRTNEQYF.

J is TRBJ1-6 and V is TRBV7-2, with TRBD1 as a possible D gene (6 bases). The CDR3 totals 20 residues. V lost 0 bases and J lost 4, with 22 bases in between. CDR1 is SGHTA, CDR2 FQGNSA, per germline. In DNA, the CDR3 is TGTGCCAGCAGCTTAGCCCTACGGGGGGCGGATTGGGCTTATAATTCACCCCTCCACTTT. This translates into CASSLALRGADWAYNSPLHF.